Described below is a single T cell receptor (beta chain) sequence and its context. The antigen remains undetermined. TCRdb passed the 5' RACE reads through MiXCR, listing each CDR3 protein once. The sample contains 450,000 or so distinct CDR3 sequences, 20% to 25% of which appear only once. The CDR3 spans 14 residues. The V gene's germline CDR1 is SGHNT and CDR2 YYREEE (reference sequence). V trimming: 4 bases; J trimming: 4 bases; junction bases outside the gene matches: 3. The data were taken from a study of identical twins. Whole-study results and caveats: Invariant MAIT and iNKT cells are populations that could partly confound zero-insertion analyses. The study found excess low generation probability among twin-shared out-of-frame alpha sequences.

Among all donors, each was a healthy Caucasian. This sample was shared with a second study, whose subject was T cells expressing NK-cell markers.

This receptor was taken from a woman aged 18-29 years in good health. This rearrangement joins TRBV5-4 to TRBJ2-5, with 11 bases fitting TRBD1. Sequences were obtained from CD4+ T cells sorted from blood. CDR3 in amino acids: CASSRTGGLETQYF. CDR3 sequence (DNA): TGTGCCAGCAGCCGGACAGGGGGCCTAGAGACCCAGTACTTC.